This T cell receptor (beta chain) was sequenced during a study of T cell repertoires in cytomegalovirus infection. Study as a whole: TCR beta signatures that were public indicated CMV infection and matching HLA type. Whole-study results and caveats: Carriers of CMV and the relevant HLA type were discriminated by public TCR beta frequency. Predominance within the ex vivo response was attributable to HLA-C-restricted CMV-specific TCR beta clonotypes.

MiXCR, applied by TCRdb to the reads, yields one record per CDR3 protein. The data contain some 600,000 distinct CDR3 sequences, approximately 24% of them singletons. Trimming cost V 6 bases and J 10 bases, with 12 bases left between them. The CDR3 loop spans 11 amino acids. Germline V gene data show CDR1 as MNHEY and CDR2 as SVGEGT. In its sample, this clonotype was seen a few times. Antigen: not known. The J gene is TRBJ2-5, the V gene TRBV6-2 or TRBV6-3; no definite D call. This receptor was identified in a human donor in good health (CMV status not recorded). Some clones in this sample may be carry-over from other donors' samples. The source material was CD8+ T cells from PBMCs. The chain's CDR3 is CASRSGLYQYF. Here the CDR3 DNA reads TGTGCCAGCAGATCCGGCCTATACCAGTACTTC.